This T cell receptor (beta chain) is from a study of OX40 agonist ivuxolimab in advanced cancers. Regarding the study as a whole: In the expanded peripheral T cells, antigen specificity was never determined.

The CDR3 covers 14 residues. V shed 6 bases and J shed 2 bases, with 11 bases lying between them. The germline V gene has CDR1 LGHNA and CDR2 YSLEER. A remark on this clone: As yet, its antigen is unknown.

Measured with immunoSEQ multiplex PCR; TCRdb has only the in-frame clones, and not every one. The sample yields approximately 89,000 clones, roughly 90% seen once. The receptor was isolated from an adult with an advanced solid tumor such as melanoma, head and neck, liver or kidney cancer. The material was CD4+ or CD8+ T cells sorted from blood, obtained in a trial of the OX40 agonist ivuxolimab. V gene TRBV4-3 combines with J gene TRBJ2-1; no definite D call. CDR3 nucleotides: TGCGCCAGCAGACTCTCCCCTACCTACAATGAGCAGTTCTTC. Protein sequence: CASRLSPTYNEQFF.